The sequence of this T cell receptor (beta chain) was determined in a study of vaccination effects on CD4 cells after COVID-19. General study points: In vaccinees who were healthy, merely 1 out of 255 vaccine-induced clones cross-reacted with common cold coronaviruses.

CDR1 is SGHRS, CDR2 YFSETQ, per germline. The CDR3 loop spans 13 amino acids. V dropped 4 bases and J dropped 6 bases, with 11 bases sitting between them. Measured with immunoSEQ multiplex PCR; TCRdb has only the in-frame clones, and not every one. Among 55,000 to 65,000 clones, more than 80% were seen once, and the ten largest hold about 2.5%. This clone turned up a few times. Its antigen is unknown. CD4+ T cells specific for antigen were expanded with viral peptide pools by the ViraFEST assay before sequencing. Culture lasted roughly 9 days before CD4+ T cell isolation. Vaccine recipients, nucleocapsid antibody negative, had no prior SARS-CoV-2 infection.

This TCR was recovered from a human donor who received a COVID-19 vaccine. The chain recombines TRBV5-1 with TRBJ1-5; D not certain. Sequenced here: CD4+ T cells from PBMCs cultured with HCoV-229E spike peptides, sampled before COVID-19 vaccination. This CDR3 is CASSPDAGQPQHF. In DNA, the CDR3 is TGCGCCAGCAGCCCGGACGCGGGTCAGCCCCAGCATTTT.